A selection of T cell receptor beta chains follows, all from one sample in a study of control samples from healthy donors and cancer patients. The method was immunoSEQ multiplex PCR; TCRdb's version includes in-frame clones alone and lacks a portion of them. The table lists about 130,000 clones, roughly 92% of them singletons. Sequencing used blood. The receptor set was obtained from a man aged 18 to 35 in good health. CDR3s include the opening cysteine and the closing phenylalanine or tryptophan. The D gene is left open where the match is weak. Size is stated for part of the rows, as once, few or many counts, or as a class when the clone is expanded.

CDR3,DNA,V,size,J,D
CASSLRGQYNEQFF,TGTGCCAGCAGCCTAAGGGGACAGTACAATGAGCAGTTCTTC,TRBV9,-,TRBJ2-1,TRBD1
CASSQPGTSSGNTIYF,TGCGCCAGCAGCCAACCTGGGACTTCCTCTGGAAACACCATATATTTT,TRBV4-1,-,TRBJ1-3,-
CASSPGTGWESYGYTF,TGTGCCAGCAGCCCGGGGACAGGGTGGGAGAGCTATGGCTACACCTTC,TRBV4-2,-,TRBJ1-2,TRBD1
CASSLEGVDRVTYEQYF,TGTGCCAGCAGCTTAGAAGGCGTAGACCGGGTTACCTACGAGCAGTACTTC,TRBV11-3,-,TRBJ2-7,-
CASSYRETQYF,TGTGCCAGCAGTTACCGAGAGACCCAGTACTTC,TRBV6-6,once,TRBJ2-5,-
CASSLVGARNGYTF,TGTGCCAGCAGCTTAGTGGGGGCTCGGAATGGCTACACCTTC,TRBV7-9,-,TRBJ1-2,-
CASSLDWGGELFF,TGTGCCAGCAGTTTAGACTGGGGCGGGGAGCTGTTTTTT,TRBV12-3/TRBV12-4,-,TRBJ2-2,-
CAGDRQYEQYF,TGTGCGGGGGACAGGCAGTACGAGCAGTACTTC,TRBV30,few,TRBJ2-7,TRBD1
CASSFWGGAGTEAFF,TGTGCCAGCAGCTTCTGGGGGGGCGCTGGGACTGAAGCTTTCTTT,TRBV7-9,-,TRBJ1-1,-
CASSQVPSGAGFF,TGCGCCAGCAGCCAAGTCCCTAGCGGGGCAGGGTTCTTC,TRBV4-1,-,TRBJ2-1,TRBD2
CASSPWERYQETQYF,TGTGCCAGCAGTCCCTGGGAGCGGTACCAAGAGACCCAGTACTTC,TRBV28,-,TRBJ2-5,-
CATSDPGQGSINEQFF,TGTGCCACCAGTGACCCGGGACAGGGATCGATCAATGAGCAGTTCTTC,TRBV24-1,-,TRBJ2-1,TRBD1
CASSLSRYNEQFF,TGTGCCAGCAGCTTATCCCGCTACAATGAGCAGTTCTTC,TRBV7-9,-,TRBJ2-1,-
CASRDTTGGDEKLFF,TGTGCCAGCAGGGACACGACAGGGGGAGATGAAAAACTGTTTTTT,TRBV6-6,-,TRBJ1-4,TRBD1
CASRFGGRGTEAFF,TGTGCCAGCAGGTTCGGGGGAAGGGGCACTGAAGCTTTCTTT,TRBV6-5,once,TRBJ1-1,-
CASSLDWGTVNQPQHF,TGCGCCAGCAGCTTGGACTGGGGGACAGTAAATCAGCCCCAGCATTTT,TRBV5-1,-,TRBJ1-5,TRBD1
CASSQHGLGNQPQHF,TGCGCCAGCAGCCAACACGGACTCGGCAATCAGCCCCAGCATTTT,TRBV4-1,-,TRBJ1-5,-
CASSLLAGATDTQYF,TGCGCCAGCAGCTTGTTAGCGGGGGCCACAGATACGCAGTATTTT,TRBV5-1,-,TRBJ2-3,TRBD2
CASSRGTQYF,TGTGCCAGCAGCCGCGGGACCCAGTACTTC,TRBV3-1/TRBV3-2,-,TRBJ2-5,-
CASSLVVGSGGYTF,TGTGCCAGCAGCTTGGTAGTAGGGTCAGGTGGCTACACCTTC,TRBV5-4,once,TRBJ1-2,-
CASARAGRETQYF,TGCGCCAGTGCAAGGGCGGGGCGAGAGACCCAGTACTTC,TRBV5-1,-,TRBJ2-5,-
CASSPWIQGGNEQFF,TGTGCCAGCAGCCCCTGGATACAGGGAGGGAATGAGCAGTTCTTC,TRBV7-9,-,TRBJ2-1,-
CASSKLAGSTDTQYF,TGTGCCAGTAGTAAACTCGCGGGGAGCACAGATACGCAGTATTTT,TRBV19,-,TRBJ2-3,-
CASSGNSPLHF,TGTGCCAGCAGTGGTAATTCACCCCTCCACTTT,TRBV3-1/TRBV3-2,few,TRBJ1-6,-
CASGSEEWETQYF,TGTGCTAGTGGTTCAGAGGAGTGGGAGACCCAGTACTTC,TRBV12-5,few,TRBJ2-5,-
CASSLGLAGGSKEIQYF,TGTGCCAGCAGCTTGGGACTAGCGGGGGGCTCGAAAGAGATCCAGTACTTC,TRBV5-4,-,TRBJ2-5,TRBD2
CASSISSGQGNEKLFF,TGTGCCAGTAGTATATCATCAGGGCAGGGGAATGAAAAACTGTTTTTT,TRBV19,-,TRBJ1-4,-
CASSRGFSEKLFF,TGTGCCAGCAGTCGGGGTTTTAGTGAAAAACTGTTTTTT,TRBV3-1/TRBV3-2,-,TRBJ1-4,-
CATRKDREGYTEAFF,TGTGCCACCAGGAAAGACAGGGAGGGATACACTGAAGCTTTCTTT,TRBV15,-,TRBJ1-1,TRBD1
CASSPLQGAGYTF,TGTGCCAGCAGTCCCCTTCAAGGGGCTGGCTACACCTTC,TRBV12-3/TRBV12-4,-,TRBJ1-2,-
CANSDLDRARYEQYF,TGTGCCAACAGTGACCTGGACAGGGCTAGATACGAGCAGTACTTC,TRBV6-4,-,TRBJ2-7,TRBD1
CASSLPGQVNTEAFF,TGTGCCAGCAGCCTCCCCGGACAGGTGAACACTGAAGCTTTCTTT,TRBV6-5,-,TRBJ1-1,TRBD1
CASSERTQGDEQFF,TGTGCCAGCAGTGAACGGACCCAAGGCGATGAGCAGTTCTTC,TRBV2,-,TRBJ2-1,-